One sample yielded the 23 T cell receptor beta chains listed below, sequenced in a study of blood T cell repertoires in COVID-19. TCRdb's table, derived via immunoSEQ multiplex PCR, lists solely in-frame clones and lacks some. The table includes some 130,000 clones, over 70% detected once. Sample: peripheral blood. Every receptor here comes from a man aged 50-60 years with active COVID-19.

The gene calls are TRBV9 and TRBJ2-7; a weak D match, TRBD1 (6 bases). The CDR3 is made up of 13 amino acids. The germline CDR1 and CDR2 sequences are SGDLS and YYNGEE. The V end was cut by 5 bases, the J end by 3 bases, with 12 bases between. CDR3 amino acids: CASSQTGNYEQYF. As DNA, the CDR3 is TGTGCCAGCAGTCAAACAGGGAACTACGAGCAGTACTTC.

The chain links TRBV2 to TRBJ1-1, with D possibly matching TRBD1 (6 bases). This CDR3 comprises 13 residues. The germline CDR1 and CDR2 sequences are SNHLY and FYNNEI. V was shortened by 8 bases and J by 1 base, with 11 bases between the two germline ends. The CDR3: CASGVQGNTEAFF. Here the CDR3 DNA reads TGTGCCAGCGGGGTACAGGGGAACACTGAAGCTTTCTTT.

This sequence joins TRBV3-1 (or the pseudogene TRBV3-2) and TRBJ1-6, with TRBD1 identical over 10 bases. Germline CDR1 LGHDT, CDR2 YNNKEL (reference sequence). This CDR3 region has 14 residues. V lost 4 bases to trimming and J lost 10 bases; unmatched junction nucleotides: 4. As DNA, the CDR3 is TGTGCCAGCAGCCGAGGACAGGGGGGCTCACCCCTCCACTTT. Translated: CASSRGQGGSPLHF.

This clone was counted only a few times. The chain is built from TRBV5-1 and TRBJ2-3; possible D gene TRBD2, 6 bases. The CDR3 is made up of 15 amino acids. CDR1 and CDR2 from the germline V gene are SGHRS and YFSETQ. Trimming took 1 base from V and 3 from J, leaving 12 bases between them. The DNA for the CDR3 is TGCGCCAGCAGCTTGTTGCGGGGTCCAACAGATACGCAGTATTTT. This sequence encodes CASSLLRGPTDTQYF. The complete variable domain, with remaining parts taken from reference TRBV5-1 and TRBJ2-3, reads KAGVTQTPRYLIKTRGQQVTLSCSPISGHRSVSWYQQTPGQGLQFLFEYFSETQRNKGNFPGRFSGRQFSNSRSEMNVSTLELGDSALYLCASSLLRGPTDTQYFGPGTRLTVL.

In its sample, this clone was seen a few times. The chain couples TRBV12-3 or TRBV12-4 to TRBJ1-1; D remains unclear. The V end lost 6 bases, the J end lost 3 bases, and 8 bases lay between the germline ends. The CDR3 length is 12 residues. CDR3 DNA sequence: TGTGCCAGCAGCGATAGATACACTGAAGCTTTCTTT. This encodes CASSDRYTEAFF.

J is TRBJ1-2 and V is TRBV6-1, with D possibly being TRBD1 (6 bases). Germline values: CDR1 MNHNS, CDR2 SASEGT. CDR3 length: 14 residues. V lost 3 bases and J lost 2, with 10 bases in between. The CDR3 DNA reads as TGTGCCAGCAGTGATGTTGACAGGAACTATGGCTACACCTTC. This codes for CASSDVDRNYGYTF.

The gene calls are TRBV10-3 and TRBJ1-2; perhaps TRBD1 as D (6 bases). Germline values: CDR1 ENHRY, CDR2 SYGVKD. The CDR3 is made up of 20 amino acids. Trimming took 0 bases from V and 5 from J, leaving 28 bases between them. CDR3 in DNA: TGTGCCATCAGTGAGTCGGACGACAGGATAGATGTCGGCAACTATTATGGCTACACCTTC. This translates into CAISESDDRIDVGNYYGYTF.

On this clone: The sample holds other DNA sequences that translate to the same CDR3. This chain uses TRBV7-2 with TRBJ2-7; 7 bases fit TRBD1. CDR1 is SGHTA, CDR2 FQGNSA, per germline. This CDR3 is built from 14 residues. The trim removed 1 base at V and 1 base at J, leaving 1 base unmatched. Here the CDR3 reads CASSLDRGSYEQYF. CDR3 in DNA: TGTGCCAGCAGCTTAGACAGGGGTTCCTACGAGCAGTACTTC.

This rearrangement joins TRBV5-1 to TRBJ1-1; D possibly corresponds to TRBD1 (5 bases). CDR3 length: 14 amino acids. V was trimmed by 2 bases and J by 5 bases, leaving 13 bases between them. Germline assignment: CDR1 SGHRS and CDR2 YFSETQ. CDR3 sequence reads: CASSFGSEGTEAFF. CDR3 DNA sequence: TGCGCCAGCAGCTTTGGCTCGGAGGGGACTGAAGCTTTCTTT.

The chain recombines TRBV9 with TRBJ1-3, with 7 bases lining up with TRBD1. CDR3 length: 15 amino acids. Looked up from germline, CDR1 is SGDLS and CDR2 is YYNGEE. Germline trimming cut 1 base from V and 2 bases from J; bases unmatched to any gene: 3. The chain's CDR3 is CASSVQGGAGNTIYF. The DNA for the CDR3 is TGTGCCAGCAGCGTACAGGGGGGAGCTGGAAACACCATATATTTT. Based on the CDR3 plus reference TRBV9 and TRBJ1-3, the full variable domain is DSGVTQTPKHLITATGQRVTLRCSPRSGDLSVYWYQQSLDQGLQFLIQYYNGEERAKGNILERFSAQQFPDLHSELNLSSLELGDSALYFCASSVQGGAGNTIYFGEGSWLTVV.

This clone was picked up one time. The chain joins TRBV3-1 (or the pseudogene TRBV3-2) to TRBJ2-2; D is perhaps TRBD1 (6 bases). Per the germline V gene, CDR1 is LGHDT and CDR2 is YNNKEL (reference sequence). The V end was cut by 1 base, the J end by 4 bases, with 10 bases between. The CDR3 is 15 residues long. CDR3 amino acids: CASSQAGRGTGELFF. The CDR3 DNA reads as TGTGCCAGCAGCCAAGCAGGCAGGGGCACCGGGGAGCTGTTTTTT.

The chain is built from TRBV7-2 and TRBJ1-1, with TRBD1 as a possible D gene (5 bases). The CDR3 runs 14 residues. The V and J ends lost 1 base and 0 bases respectively, with 6 bases between them. Germline values: CDR1 SGHTA, CDR2 FQGNSA. As DNA, the CDR3 is TGTGCCAGCAGCTTAGAACAGGTGAACACTGAAGCTTTCTTT. This codes for CASSLEQVNTEAFF.

The chain uses TRBV5-4 and TRBJ1-4, with 11 positions matching TRBD1. Germline values: CDR1 SGHNT, CDR2 YYREEE (reference sequence). The CDR3 extends over 15 amino acids. With V trimmed by 0 bases and J by 8 bases, 3 bases remained unmatched. This CDR3 reads CASSLGGTGGEKLFF. DNA for the CDR3: TGTGCCAGCAGCTTGGGCGGGACAGGGGGGGAAAAACTGTTTTTT. The variable domain in full, completed from reference TRBV5-4 and TRBJ1-4, reads ETGVTQSPTHLIKTRGQQVTLRCSSQSGHNTVSWYQQALGQGPQFIFQYYREEENGRGNFPPRFSGLQFPNYSSELNVNALELDDSALYLCASSLGGTGGEKLFFGSGTQLSVL.

The CDR3 DNA sequence: TGCAGCGTAGCCGGGACTAGCGGGTGGACCGGGGAGCTGTTTTTT. Its protein product is CSVAGTSGWTGELFF. The chain is built from TRBV29-1 and TRBJ2-2; 12 bases match TRBD2. V dropped 6 bases and J dropped 5; count of bases not matched to a gene: 7. Germline CDR1 reads SQVTM; CDR2 reads ANQGSEA. The CDR3 covers 15 residues.

V usage is TRBV19 and J usage is TRBJ2-7; TRBD2 might be the D (5 bases). V lost 7 bases and J 2 bases, leaving 18 bases between the germline ends. In germline, CDR1 is LNHDA, CDR2 SQIVND (reference sequence). The CDR3 consists of 15 residues. This chain's CDR3 is CASTPGNVSPYEQYF. Here the CDR3 DNA reads TGTGCCAGTACCCCGGGGAACGTAAGCCCCTACGAGCAGTACTTC. Based on the CDR3 plus reference TRBV19 and TRBJ2-7, the full variable domain is DGGITQSPKYLFRKEGQNVTLSCEQNLNHDAMYWYRQDPGQGLRLIYYSQIVNDFQKGDIAEGYSVSREKKESFPLTVTSAQKNPTAFYLCASTPGNVSPYEQYFGPGTRLTVT.

The chain uses TRBV6-5 and TRBJ2-1, with 11 bases matching TRBD2. V trimming: 8 bases; J trimming: 7 bases; junction bases outside the gene matches: 7. The CDR3 runs to 14 residues. Germline V gene lookup returns CDR1 MNHEY and CDR2 SVGAGI. CDR3 nucleotide sequence: TGTGCCAGCTGTAGCGGGGGGGCCGGGAATGAGCAGTTCTTC. As protein: CASCSGGAGNEQFF.

This clone was counted ten times or more. The rearrangement uses TRBV4-2 and TRBJ1-1; D ambiguous. Germline-derived CDR1 and CDR2 are LGHNA and YNFKEQ. V gave up 1 base and J gave up 2 bases, with 11 bases separating them. There are 15 residues in the CDR3. The CDR3 DNA is TGTGCCAGCAGCCAAGTTAAACAGCCAAACACTGAAGCTTTCTTT. Translating it yields CASSQVKQPNTEAFF.

The chain uses TRBV10-3 and TRBJ1-1; 11 bases match TRBD1. The CDR3 covers 13 residues. CDR1 is ENHRY, CDR2 SYGVKD, per germline. After removal of 8 bases from V and 7 bases from J, the junction contained 6 bases not matched to a gene. The CDR3 region is CAIRDRGMDEAFF. DNA for the CDR3: TGTGCCATCCGGGACAGGGGGATGGATGAAGCTTTCTTT.

This clone appeared a single time. This chain links TRBV19 with TRBJ1-1; D remains unclear. Germline CDR1 and CDR2: LNHDA and SQIVND (reference sequence). The CDR3 sequence is 14 residues long. With 4 bases removed from V and 1 base from J, the gap between germline ends came to 10 bases. CDR3 region: CASSTGARNTEAFF. DNA for the CDR3: TGTGCCAGTAGTACCGGAGCGAGGAACACTGAAGCTTTCTTT.

This clone is a singleton in its sample. V usage is TRBV28 and J usage is TRBJ1-2, with D hard to call. Per germline, CDR1 MDHEN and CDR2 SYDVKM. There are 12 residues in the CDR3. The germline V and J ends were trimmed by 8 bases and 4 bases, with 11 bases remaining between them. CDR3 in DNA: TGTGCCAGCGTGTCCTCCTTCTATGGCTACACCTTC. Residues: CASVSSFYGYTF.

The chain combines TRBV19 with TRBJ2-6, with a possible D match to TRBD2 (6 bases). Looked up from germline, CDR1 is LNHDA and CDR2 is SQIVND (reference sequence). The V and J ends lost 5 bases and 1 base respectively, with 12 bases between them. The CDR3 loop spans 16 amino acids. The CDR3 sequence: CASSPLGGSGANVLTF. CDR3 nucleotide sequence: TGTGCCAGTAGTCCCCTCGGGGGATCTGGGGCCAACGTCCTGACTTTC.

This rearrangement joins TRBV7-2 to TRBJ1-1; TRBD1 is a possible D gene (5 bases). The germline V gene encodes CDR1 SGHTA and CDR2 FQGNSA. V was pared by 7 bases and J by 4 bases, with 13 bases between. The CDR3 is made up of 13 amino acids. CDR3 residues: CASNSGISTEAFF. CDR3 bases: TGTGCCAGCAACTCAGGGATTTCCACTGAAGCTTTCTTT.

V usage is TRBV20-1 and J usage is TRBJ2-2; the D gene is possibly TRBD1 (5 bases). Germline values: CDR1 DFQATT, CDR2 SNEGSKA (reference sequence). The CDR3 extends over 15 amino acids. Deletions cut 3 bases from V and 4 bases from J, with 15 bases between. Here the CDR3 DNA reads TGCAGTGCTAGTATAAGGGGCAAGGGCACCGGGGAGCTGTTTTTT. Encoded protein: CSASIRGKGTGELFF.